Reported below is one T cell receptor beta chain. Its antigen is unknown. This record comes from a study of T cells in Graves' hyperthyroidism and ophthalmopathy. Subjects aged 18 to 65 presented with newly diagnosed hyperthyroidism of less than 2 months' duration. Initially, at the first diagnosis of hyperthyroidism and before any ophthalmopathy symptoms, blood was sampled. Study-wide results and limits: Ophthalmopathy was model-predicted a median approximately 6.4 months pre-onset.

Regions amplified from RNA transcripts were the TCR beta CDR3 regions. The TCR CDR3 first-round RT-PCR relied on the HTBI primer set. One entry per CDR3 protein, called by TCRdb with MiXCR from the multiplex PCR reads. This sample has some 370,000 distinct CDR3 sequences, with approximately 18% found just once. This CDR3 spans 14 amino acids. Trimming left V 3 bases short and J 3 bases short, with 14 bases between. Looked up from germline, CDR1 is GTSNPN and CDR2 is SVGIG (reference sequence). Sequencing used blood. The chain uses TRBV30 and TRBJ1-1; D is possibly TRBD1 (5 bases). This receptor was obtained from a woman aged 30 to 39 with Graves' hyperthyroidism that later progressed to Graves' ophthalmopathy. CDR3 sequence: CAWRWDHSYTEAFF. CDR3 DNA: TGTGCCTGGAGGTGGGACCATTCTTACACTGAAGCTTTCTTT.